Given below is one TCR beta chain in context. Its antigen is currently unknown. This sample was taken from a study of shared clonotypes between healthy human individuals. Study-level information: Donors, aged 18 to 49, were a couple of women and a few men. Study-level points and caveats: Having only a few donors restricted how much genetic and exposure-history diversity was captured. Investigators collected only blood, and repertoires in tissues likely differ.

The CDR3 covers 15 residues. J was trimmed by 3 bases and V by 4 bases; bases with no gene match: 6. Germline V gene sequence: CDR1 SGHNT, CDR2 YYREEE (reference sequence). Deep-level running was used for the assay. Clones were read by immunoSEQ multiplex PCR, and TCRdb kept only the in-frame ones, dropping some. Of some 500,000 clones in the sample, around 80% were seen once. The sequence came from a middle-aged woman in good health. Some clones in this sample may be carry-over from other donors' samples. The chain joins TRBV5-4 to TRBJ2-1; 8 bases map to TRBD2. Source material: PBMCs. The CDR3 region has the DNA TGTGCCAGCAGCAGCACTAGCGGCTACTACAATGAGCAGTTCTTC. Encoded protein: CASSSTSGYYNEQFF.